The 19 T cell receptor beta chains presented below share a single source sample, sequenced in a study of blood T cell repertoires in COVID-19. Assay: immunoSEQ multiplex PCR; the TCRdb copy retains only in-frame clones and omits some. The sample contains 98,000 or so clones, 82% of which appear only once. The sequenced sample consisted of peripheral blood. The receptors were gathered from a man in his sixties with acute or convalescent COVID-19.

The V call is TRBV18, the J call TRBJ2-1; D is possibly TRBD1 (5 bases). The CDR3 totals 14 residues. Trimming stripped 3 bases from V and 6 bases from J, with 12 bases between. Germline CDR1 is KGHSH and CDR2 is LQKENI. The CDR3 nucleotides are TGTGCCAGCTCACCTCTGGACATGGCCAATGAGCAGTTCTTC. Amino acid sequence: CASSPLDMANEQFF.

The chain links TRBV11-2 to TRBJ2-1; D is undetermined. The CDR3 totals 15 residues. Deletions cut 0 bases from V and 4 bases from J, with 10 bases between. The germline gives CDR1 SGHAT, CDR2 FQNNGV. The CDR3 coding sequence is TGTGCCAGCAGCTTAGAACTCCTCGGGTACAATGAGCAGTTCTTC. It codes for CASSLELLGYNEQFF. Looking up the rest from reference TRBV11-2 and TRBJ2-1 gives the full variable domain: EAGVAQSPRYKIIEKRQSVAFWCNPISGHATLYWYQQILGQGPKLLIQFQNNGVVDDSQLPKDRFSAERLKGVDSTLKIQPAKLEDSAVYLCASSLELLGYNEQFFGPGTRLTVL.

The J gene is TRBJ2-7, the V gene TRBV6-2 or TRBV6-3; D not certain. CDR3 size: 12 residues. Germline values: CDR1 MNHEY, CDR2 SVGEGT. V lost 0 bases, J lost 3 bases, and 3 bases lay in between. CDR3 coding DNA: TGTGCCAGCAGTTACTCTTACTACGAGCAGTACTTC. Translation: CASSYSYYEQYF.

This clone was recorded once. The rearrangement uses TRBV5-1 and TRBJ1-2; D possibly corresponds to TRBD1 (6 bases). Trimming took 0 bases from V and 3 from J, leaving 9 bases between them. The length of the CDR3 is 14 residues. Germline V gene lookup returns CDR1 SGHRS and CDR2 YFSETQ. CDR3 loop: CASSLERQDYGYTF. As DNA, the CDR3 is TGCGCCAGCAGCTTGGAAAGACAGGACTATGGCTACACCTTC.

The V and J genes are TRBV20-1 and TRBJ1-5; D uncertain. V lost 3 bases and J 5 bases, leaving 11 bases between the germline ends. This CDR3 spans 13 amino acids. Germline values: CDR1 DFQATT, CDR2 SNEGSKA (reference sequence). The CDR3 DNA follows: TGCAGTGCTAGTTCCGCGAGAGATCAGCCCCAGCATTTT. Protein product: CSASSARDQPQHF.

This clone appeared many times. The chain is built from TRBV5-4 and TRBJ1-6; 7 nucleotides match TRBD1. This CDR3 spans 16 amino acids. In germline, CDR1 is SGHNT, CDR2 YYREEE (reference sequence). Losses at the gene ends were 3 bases for V and 3 bases for J; bases not matched to a gene: 6. The CDR3, as DNA: TGTGCCAGCAGCTCGTTGACAGGGCACTATAATTCACCCCTCCACTTT. Residues: CASSSLTGHYNSPLHF.

The chain links TRBV2 to TRBJ1-5; 8 bases are shared with TRBD1. J gave up 6 bases and V 9 bases, and 10 bases lay outside the gene matches. The CDR3 covers 14 residues. Germline CDR1 is SNHLY and CDR2 is FYNNEI. The CDR3 protein is CASGPQGAVQPQHF. As DNA, the CDR3 is TGTGCCAGTGGGCCCCAGGGGGCGGTTCAGCCCCAGCATTTT. Full variable domain (outside the CDR3, taken from reference TRBV2 and TRBJ1-5): EPEVTQTPSHQVTQMGQEVILRCVPISNHLYFYWYRQILGQKVEFLVSFYNNEISEKSEIFDDQFSVERPDGSNFTLKIRSTKLEDSAMYFCASGPQGAVQPQHFGDGTRLSIL.

This sequence joins TRBV5-1 and TRBJ2-7; possible D gene TRBD2, 5 bases. Trimming shortened V by 0 bases and J by 0 bases, and 10 bases separated the two germline ends. Per germline, CDR1 SGHRS and CDR2 YFSETQ. The CDR3 sequence is 15 residues long. For the CDR3, the DNA is TGCGCCAGCAGCTTGGGCCCAGCGGACTCCTACGAGCAGTACTTC. Amino acids: CASSLGPADSYEQYF.

The gene calls are TRBV6-4 and TRBJ2-3; maybe TRBD2 (6 bases). This CDR3 is 14 amino acids long. The germline gives CDR1 MRHNA, CDR2 SNTAGT. V was cut by 5 bases and J by 2 bases, with 11 bases left in between. The CDR3 DNA sequence: TGTGCCAGCAGTTTGGGCGGGATCACAGATACGCAGTATTTT. It encodes CASSLGGITDTQYF.

The DNA of the CDR3 is TGTGCCAGCAGGACCCGGACAGTAACTGAAGCTTTCTTT. It is translated as CASRTRTVTEAFF. This chain links TRBV6-5 with TRBJ1-1; possibly TRBD1 for D (6 bases). The CDR3 length is 13 residues. CDR1 is MNHEY and CDR2 is SVGAGI in the germline V gene. V was trimmed by 6 bases and J by 5 bases, leaving 13 bases between them.

The chain couples TRBV5-1 to TRBJ2-5; 13 bases line up with TRBD2. The CDR3 runs to 21 residues. Germline CDR1 is SGHRS and CDR2 is YFSETQ. Germline trimming cut 0 bases from V and 2 bases from J; bases unmatched to any gene: 16. The CDR3 DNA reads as TGCGCCAGCAGCTTGGAACAAGGAACTAGCGGGAGGGCATCGGGGCAAGAGACCCAGTACTTC. Translated: CASSLEQGTSGRASGQETQYF.

This clone was counted between two and nine times. This chain uses TRBV6-6 with TRBJ2-7; 9 bases fit TRBD1. Germline V lookup: CDR1 MNHNY, CDR2 SVGAGI (reference sequence). The CDR3 length is 18 residues. J was trimmed by 4 bases and V by 5 bases; bases with no gene match: 18. In nucleotides, the CDR3 is TGTGCCAGCAGTCGGGTGCATGGCCCCCGGGACAGGGTTTACGAGCAGTACTTC. Translating it yields CASSRVHGPRDRVYEQYF.

This chain joins TRBV30 and TRBJ1-4, with no clear D. Germline CDR1 is GTSNPN and CDR2 is SVGIG (reference sequence). Trimming stripped 3 bases from V and 0 bases from J, with 8 bases between. This CDR3 has 14 amino acids. In DNA form, the CDR3 reads TGTGCCTGGAGAGACACCTCAACTAATGAAAAACTGTTTTTT. Protein sequence: CAWRDTSTNEKLFF.

This clone was counted a single time. CDR3 loop: CSARGEYEQYF. The DNA for the CDR3 is TGCAGTGCTAGGGGAGAGTACGAGCAGTACTTC. V is TRBV20-1 and J is TRBJ2-7; possibly TRBD2 for D (5 bases). The V gene lost 3 bases and the J gene lost 4 bases, with 7 bases spanning the gap. The CDR3 length is 11 residues. Germline assignment: CDR1 DFQATT and CDR2 SNEGSKA (reference sequence).

This clone was recorded once. The chain has TRBV11-2 and TRBJ1-2, with D possibly being TRBD1 (5 bases). Between the trimmed V and J ends, which lost 1 base and 4 bases, there was a span of 13 bases. This CDR3 is built from 15 residues. The V gene's germline CDR1 is SGHAT and CDR2 FQNNGV. The CDR3 region is CASSLVVGAAYGYTF. The DNA for the CDR3 is TGTGCCAGCAGCTTAGTCGTAGGGGCAGCCTATGGCTACACCTTC.

The chain combines TRBV10-3 with TRBJ2-1; tentative D call: TRBD2 (5 bases). Trimming cost V 4 bases and J 9 bases, with 13 bases left between them. The V gene's germline CDR1 is ENHRY and CDR2 SYGVKD. CDR3 length equals 13 residues. CDR3 loop: CAISVGDRGEQFF. In DNA, the CDR3 is TGTGCCATCAGTGTAGGCGACCGGGGTGAGCAGTTCTTC.

The V and J genes are TRBV11-3 and TRBJ1-1, with TRBD1 matching 9 bases. CDR3 length equals 15 residues. The V gene's germline CDR1 is SGHNT and CDR2 YENEEA. J lost 6 bases, V lost 4 bases, and 9 bases had no gene match. The DNA for the CDR3 is TGTGCCAGCAGCTCCACAGGGGGCAATTCCGCTGAAGCTTTCTTT. Translation gives CASSSTGGNSAEAFF.

This rearrangement joins TRBV18 to TRBJ2-7, with unresolved D. Germline loops: CDR1 KGHSH, CDR2 LQKENI. The CDR3 runs to 12 residues. V was trimmed by 3 bases and J by 2 bases, leaving 5 bases between them. CDR3 nucleotide sequence: TGTGCCAGCTCACCCCAGACCTACGAGCAGTACTTC. Translating it yields CASSPQTYEQYF.

The chain recombines TRBV5-1 with TRBJ1-1; TRBD1 aligns across 7 bases. V trimming: 4 bases; J trimming: 1 base; junction bases outside the gene matches: 7. The CDR3 spans 15 residues. Germline CDR1 SGHRS, CDR2 YFSETQ. The CDR3: CASSARQGTNTEAFF. CDR3 sequence (DNA): TGCGCCAGCAGCGCTCGACAGGGCACGAACACTGAAGCTTTCTTT.